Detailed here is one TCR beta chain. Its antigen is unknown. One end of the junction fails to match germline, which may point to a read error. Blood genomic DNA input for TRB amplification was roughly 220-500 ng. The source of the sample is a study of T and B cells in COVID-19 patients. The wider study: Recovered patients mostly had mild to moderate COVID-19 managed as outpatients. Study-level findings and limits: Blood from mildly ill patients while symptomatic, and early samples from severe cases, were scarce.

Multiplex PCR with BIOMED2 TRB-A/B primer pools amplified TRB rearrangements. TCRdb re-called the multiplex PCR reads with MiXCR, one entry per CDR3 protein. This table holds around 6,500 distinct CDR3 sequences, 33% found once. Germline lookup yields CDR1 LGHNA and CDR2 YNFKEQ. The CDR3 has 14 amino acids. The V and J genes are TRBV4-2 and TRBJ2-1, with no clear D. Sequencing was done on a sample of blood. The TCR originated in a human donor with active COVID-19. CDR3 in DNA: TGCGCCAGCAGCCACTCCCCGGAGTACAATGAGCAGTTCTTC. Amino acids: CASSHSPEYNEQFF.